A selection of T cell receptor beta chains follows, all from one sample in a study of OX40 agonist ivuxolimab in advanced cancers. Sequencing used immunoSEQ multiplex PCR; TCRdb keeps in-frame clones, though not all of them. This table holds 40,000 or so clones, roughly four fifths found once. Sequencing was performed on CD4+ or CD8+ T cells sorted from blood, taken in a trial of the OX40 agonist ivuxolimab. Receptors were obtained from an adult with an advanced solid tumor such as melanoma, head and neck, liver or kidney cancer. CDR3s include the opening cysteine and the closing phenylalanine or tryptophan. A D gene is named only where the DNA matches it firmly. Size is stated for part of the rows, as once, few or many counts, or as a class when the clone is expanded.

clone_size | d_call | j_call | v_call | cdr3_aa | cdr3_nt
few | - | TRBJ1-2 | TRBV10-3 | CAISESTVGYTF | TGTGCCATCAGTGAGTCGACAGTTGGCTACACCTTC
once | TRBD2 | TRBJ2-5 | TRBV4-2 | CASTSGGTSGETQYF | TGTGCCAGCACCTCAGGGGGGACTAGCGGAGAGACCCAGTACTTC
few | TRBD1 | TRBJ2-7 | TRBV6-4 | CASSEDREGEQYF | TGTGCCAGCAGTGAGGACAGGGAAGGCGAGCAGTACTTC
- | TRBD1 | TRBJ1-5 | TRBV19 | CASKRGGAGNQPQHF | TGTGCCAGTAAGCGAGGGGGCGCGGGCAATCAGCCCCAGCATTTT
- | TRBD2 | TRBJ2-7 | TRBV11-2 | CASSSRTSGSYEQYF | TGTGCCAGCAGCTCCAGGACTAGCGGGAGTTACGAGCAGTACTTC
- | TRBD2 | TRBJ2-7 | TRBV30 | CALGSGSSYEQYF | TGTGCCTTGGGGAGCGGGAGCTCCTACGAGCAGTACTTC
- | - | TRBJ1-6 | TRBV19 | CASSIRGTTSYNSPLHF | TGTGCCAGTAGTATCCGTGGCACAACCTCCTATAATTCACCCCTCCACTTT
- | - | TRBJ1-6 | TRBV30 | CAWSAGLNSPLHF | TGTGCCTGGAGTGCGGGACTGAATTCACCCCTCCACTTT
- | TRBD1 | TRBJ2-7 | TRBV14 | CASSQDAWTGAYEQYF | TGTGCCAGCAGCCAAGATGCCTGGACAGGAGCCTACGAGCAGTACTTC
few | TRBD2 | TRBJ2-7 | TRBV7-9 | CASSPPERGDSYEQYF | TGTGCCAGCAGCCCCCCCGAGCGGGGGGACTCCTACGAGCAGTACTTC
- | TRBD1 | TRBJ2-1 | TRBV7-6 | CASSSIQGWHEQFF | TGTGCCAGCAGCTCCATACAGGGGTGGCATGAGCAGTTCTTC
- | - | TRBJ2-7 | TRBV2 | CASSTYRYEQYF | TGTGCCAGCAGTACTTACAGATACGAGCAGTACTTC
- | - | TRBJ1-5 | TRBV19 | CASSIGNQPQHF | TGTGCCAGTAGTATAGGTAATCAGCCCCAGCATTTT
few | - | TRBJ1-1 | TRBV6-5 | CASRETATPNTEAFF | TGTGCCAGCAGGGAGACAGCAACTCCCAACACTGAAGCTTTCTTT
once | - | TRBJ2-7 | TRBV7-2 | CASSSTGTLTYEQYF | TGTGCCAGCAGTTCGACCGGGACCCTCACCTACGAGCAGTACTTC
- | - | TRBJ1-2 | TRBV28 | CASSLLGYGYTF | TGTGCCAGCAGTTTACTGGGCTATGGCTACACCTTC
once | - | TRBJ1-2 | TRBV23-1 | CASSQNQGYTF | TGCGCCAGCAGTCAAAATCAGGGCTACACCTTC
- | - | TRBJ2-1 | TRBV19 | CASSTPQGTLFF | TGTGCCAGTAGTACCCCCCAGGGGACGCTCTTCTTC
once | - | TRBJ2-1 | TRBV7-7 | CASSLALPGDLNEQFF | TGTGCTAGCAGCTTAGCGCTGCCGGGGGACCTCAATGAGCAGTTCTTC
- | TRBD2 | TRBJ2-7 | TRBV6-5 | CAAESGGSSYEQYF | TGTGCCGCGGAGAGCGGGGGAAGCTCCTACGAGCAGTACTTC
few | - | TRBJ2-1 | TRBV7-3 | CASSSAPRGSTGGNEQFF | TGTGCCAGCAGCTCCGCCCCCCGAGGGTCGACCGGGGGAAATGAGCAGTTCTTC
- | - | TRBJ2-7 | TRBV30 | CAWSGVLSYEQYF | TGTGCCTGGAGTGGTGTACTTTCCTACGAGCAGTACTTC
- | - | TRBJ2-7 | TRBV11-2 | CASSRLAGSREQYF | TGTGCCAGCAGCCGGCTGGCGGGCTCGAGAGAGCAGTACTTC
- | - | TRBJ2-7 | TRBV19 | CASRRPGETEQYF | TGTGCCAGTAGGCGCCCGGGGGAAACAGAGCAGTACTTC
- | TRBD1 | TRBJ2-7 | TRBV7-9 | CASSLSQGAHEQYF | TGTGCCAGCAGCCTTAGCCAGGGGGCCCACGAGCAGTACTTC
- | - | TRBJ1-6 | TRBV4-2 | CASSQGTSGNSPLHF | TGTGCCAGCAGCCAGGGGACCTCCGGAAATTCACCCCTCCACTTT